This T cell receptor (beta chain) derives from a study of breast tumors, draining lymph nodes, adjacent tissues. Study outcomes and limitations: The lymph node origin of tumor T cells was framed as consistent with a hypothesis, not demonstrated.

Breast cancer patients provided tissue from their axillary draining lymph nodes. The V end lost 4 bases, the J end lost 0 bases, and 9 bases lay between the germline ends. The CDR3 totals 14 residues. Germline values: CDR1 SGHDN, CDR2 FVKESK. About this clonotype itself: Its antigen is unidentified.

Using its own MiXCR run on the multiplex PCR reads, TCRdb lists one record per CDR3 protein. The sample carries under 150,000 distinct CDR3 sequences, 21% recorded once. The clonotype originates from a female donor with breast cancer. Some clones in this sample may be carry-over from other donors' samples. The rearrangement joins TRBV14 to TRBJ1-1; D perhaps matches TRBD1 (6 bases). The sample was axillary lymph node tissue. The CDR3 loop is CASSPRGLNTEAFF. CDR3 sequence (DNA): TGTGCCAGCAGCCCTAGGGGGTTGAACACTGAAGCTTTCTTT.